Listed here are 8 T cell receptor beta chains from one sample, sequenced in a study of blood T cell repertoires in COVID-19. Libraries were prepared by immunoSEQ multiplex PCR; TCRdb keeps only in-frame clonotypes and omits some of them. The table has more than 60,000 clones, 90% seen once. Source material: peripheral blood. The receptors shown here come from a woman over 75 with active or convalescent COVID-19.

This clone has just a few counts. The chain joins TRBV4-2 to TRBJ2-3; TRBD2 aligns across 11 bases. The CDR3 is 16 residues long. V gave up 6 bases and J gave up 5 bases; unmatched junction bases: 10. Germline CDR1 LGHNA, CDR2 YNFKEQ. CDR3 sequence reads: CASSPSSGGSVDTQYF. The CDR3 coding sequence is TGTGCCAGCAGTCCATCTAGCGGGGGGTCAGTAGATACGCAGTATTTT.

The rearrangement links TRBV18 to TRBJ2-3; 9 positions agree with TRBD2. Germline V gene sequence: CDR1 KGHSH, CDR2 LQKENI. J lost 3 bases, V lost 3 bases, and 4 bases had no gene match. The CDR3 covers 15 residues. CDR3 DNA sequence: TGTGCCAGCTCACCTGCGGGGGGGCTGACAGATACGCAGTATTTT. It is translated as CASSPAGGLTDTQYF. Filled out from reference TRBV18 and TRBJ2-3, the complete variable domain reads NAGVMQNPRHLVRRRGQEARLRCSPMKGHSHVYWYRQLPEEGLKFMVYLQKENIIDESGMPKERFSAEFPKEGPSILRIQQVVRGDSAAYFCASSPAGGLTDTQYFGPGTRLTVL.

This chain joins TRBV24-1 and TRBJ1-2; D remains ambiguous. The CDR3 consists of 13 residues. Germline V CDR1 and CDR2: KGHDR, SFDVKD. V shed 4 bases and J shed 4 bases, with 9 bases lying between them. The CDR3 DNA follows: TGTGCCACCAGTGACCCAGACACCTATGGCTACACCTTC. Amino acid sequence: CATSDPDTYGYTF.

The gene calls are TRBV5-6 and TRBJ1-4; TRBD1 matches at 7 bases. The J segment lost 6 bases and the V segment lost 2 bases, leaving 4 bases of the junction unmatched. This CDR3 is built from 14 residues. Germline V gene sequence: CDR1 SGHDT, CDR2 YYEEEE. The CDR3 loop is CASSFRQGDEKLFF. DNA for the CDR3: TGTGCCAGCAGCTTCAGACAGGGTGATGAAAAACTGTTTTTT. The full variable domain, with the rest looked up from reference TRBV5-6 and TRBJ1-4, is DAGVTQSPTHLIKTRGQQVTLRCSPKSGHDTVSWYQQALGQGPQFIFQYYEEEERQRGNFPDRFSGHQFPNYSSELNVNALLLGDSALYLCASSFRQGDEKLFFGSGTQLSVL.

V and J are TRBV7-7 and TRBJ2-7; D gene unclear. The CDR3 extends over 13 amino acids. The V gene's germline CDR1 is SSHAT and CDR2 FNYEAQ (reference sequence). Trimming took off 1 base at V and 3 bases at J, with 7 bases between the two ends. The CDR3 here is CASSLDINYEQYF. The CDR3 bases are TGTGCCAGCAGCTTAGACATAAACTACGAGCAGTACTTC.

The CDR3 loop reads CAWSVLGGPYEQYF. The CDR3 nucleotides read TGTGCCTGGAGTGTACTGGGGGGTCCCTACGAGCAGTACTTC. J is TRBJ2-7 and V is TRBV30, with D possibly being TRBD2 (6 bases). Germline lookup yields CDR1 GTSNPN and CDR2 SVGIG (reference sequence). The CDR3 has 14 amino acids. Trimming removed 0 bases at V and 2 bases at J, with 11 bases between.

The chain links TRBV11-2 to TRBJ1-2; TRBD1 aligns across 7 bases. Unmatched junction bases numbered 5, after V lost 5 bases and J lost 8 bases. The CDR3 runs 12 residues. Germline-derived CDR1 and CDR2 are SGHAT and FQNNGV. CDR3 amino acids: CASSMDRQGYTF. CDR3 nucleotides: TGTGCCAGCAGCATGGACAGGCAGGGCTACACCTTC.

The V gene is TRBV27, the J gene TRBJ2-2; 8 bases are shared with TRBD2. Germline CDR1 reads MNHEY; CDR2 reads SMNVEV (reference sequence). The V and J ends lost 5 bases and 4 bases, in that order; junction bases with no gene match: 3. There are 14 residues in the CDR3. The CDR3 nucleotides are TGTGCCAGCAGTCAACGGGGGGGCACCGGGGAGCTGTTTTTT. Its protein product is CASSQRGGTGELFF.